The TCR beta chain described here comes from a study of Graves' ophthalmopathy and Graves' hyperthyroidism (dated by TCRdb to 2016 to 2019). For the study in its entirety: Peripheral blood samples were taken at the time of initial diagnosis, before any treatment was given. After sampling, hyperthyroidism patients received methimazole starting at 30 mg daily, and ophthalmopathy patients received high-dose intravenous methylprednisolone. In total, 120 to 150 blood samples were TCR-sequenced: 40 to 45 ophthalmopathy, roughly 80 hyperthyroidism and 17 hyperthyroidism-to-ophthalmopathy patients. The approximately 100 discovery patients were randomly divided into training and test sets at a 7:3 ratio. The study used signatures of the TCR beta repertoire to tell Graves' ophthalmopathy apart from Graves' hyperthyroidism and to predict which patients would progress to ophthalmopathy. To explore V-J signatures that separate ophthalmopathy from hyperthyroidism, a discovery set of about a hundred patients was enrolled, consisting of about 45 with ophthalmopathy and approximately 57 with stable hyperthyroidism. In five or six hyperthyroidism patients, the T-cell repertoires found in thyroid tissue were compared with those found in blood. An independent validation cohort was composed of fewer than 20 hyperthyroidism patients and more than 15 patients who later progressed from hyperthyroidism to ophthalmopathy.

TCR beta CDR3 regions were amplified from RNA transcripts for repertoire sequencing. The first round was an RT-PCR using HTBI primers with the Qiagen OneStep RT-PCR kit, and this first round was followed by a second-round multiplex PCR, then size selection and purification. Sequencing of the libraries was carried out on an Illumina HiSeq2000 in paired-end mode with 100 bp reads. Per the source publication's procedure: SOAPnuke was used to process the reads, removing any read that contained adapters or uncalled bases, had a mean Phred below 15, or lacked an exact match to the constant primer or identifier. COPE v1.2.5 was used to merge high-quality paired reads. Each unique nucleotide sequence was defined as a clonotype, and clonotypes were aligned to IMGT TRB V, D and J references with MiTCR v1.1. The analysis was limited to V-J combinations with a frequency above 0.0001, which together covered more than 98% of repertoires. For each V-J combination, a TCR clonal expansion and chaos score was defined as F50 clonal expansion divided by the chaos observed in the TCRdist matrix. Features were reduced by Welch's t-statistics and random forest to approximately 13 V-J combinations, which fed a naive Bayes classifier. The similarity between thyroid and blood repertoires was quantified using the Morisita-Horn index. Through fastp at Q25 and MiXCR, TCRdb rebuilt clones from the public reads, retaining in-frame beta chains. Rows with a matching CDR3 protein are joined into one entry that keeps the most common DNA and genes. These V and J calls are TCRdb output, not the study's own analysis. The sample table contains about 620,000 distinct CDR3 sequences; only one count was recorded for about 20% of them. The top ten constitute more than 5.5% of the sample.

Here is what the overall study found, with its caveats: In validation, the model predicted ophthalmopathy progression with about 71% sensitivity and 72% to 80% specificity; 12 predicted patients were CT-confirmed with GO in a median of around 6.5 months. Most expanded thyroid clonotypes with a frequency above 0.001 also appeared in blood, which suggests that blood repertoires may reflect the immune response in the thyroid. No statistical method was used to predetermine the sample size, and group allocation was not hidden from the investigators. Ophthalmopathy was separated from stable hyperthyroidism by the 13-signature model with just under 90% sensitivity and 81% to 83% specificity in cross-validation and with 80%/75% in the test set.

This clonotype came up many times. Its antigen target is currently unknown. Base quality data are lacking; no much larger clone is found one base away. Hyperthyroidism was considered stable if no progression to ophthalmopathy occurred within 18 months of follow-up. Hyperthyroidism patients were newly diagnosed, with disease duration under 2 months, and aged 18 to 65 years. Patients with other autoimmune diseases, uncontrolled infections, pregnancy or lactation were excluded from the study. Diagnosis relied on clinical symptoms, serum thyroxine, TRAb, thyroid ultrasound and orbital computed tomography. PBMCs were isolated from approximately 10 ml of fresh peripheral blood by Ficoll-Paque density gradient centrifugation. Total RNA was extracted using Trizol reagent, and RNA quality was checked on an Agilent 2100 Bioanalyzer. The junction carries 20 bases between V and J, which are trimmed by 0 bases and 0 bases respectively. The CDR3 numbers 19 residues from cysteine through phenylalanine. Only CDR3 DNA remains: 57 bases, in frame from the first base. From the germline V gene, CDR1 is MNHEY and CDR2 is SVGEGT.

The V and J genes are TRBV6-2 or TRBV6-3 and TRBJ1-2; a tentative D match to TRBD1 spans 5 bases. The sample comprised peripheral blood. The origin of this receptor is a young woman with stable Graves' hyperthyroidism. Some clones in this sample may be carry-over from other donors' samples. Donor details come from another sample of the same person, matched by shared clones. The nucleotide sequence reads TGTGCCAGCAGTTACTCGGGGCCCCCTGGCCTGTTAGCTAACTATGGCTACACCTTC. This is translated as CASSYSGPPGLLANYGYTF.